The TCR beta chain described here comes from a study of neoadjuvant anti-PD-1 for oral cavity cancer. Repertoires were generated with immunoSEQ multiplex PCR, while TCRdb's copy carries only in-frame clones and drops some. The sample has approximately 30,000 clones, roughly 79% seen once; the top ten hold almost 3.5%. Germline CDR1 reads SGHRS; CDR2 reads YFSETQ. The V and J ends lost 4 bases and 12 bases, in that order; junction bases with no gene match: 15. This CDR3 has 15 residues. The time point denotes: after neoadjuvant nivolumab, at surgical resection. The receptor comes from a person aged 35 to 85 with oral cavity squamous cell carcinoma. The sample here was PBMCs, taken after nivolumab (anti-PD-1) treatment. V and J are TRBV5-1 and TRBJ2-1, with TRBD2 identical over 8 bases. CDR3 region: CASSASGGAFEWQFF. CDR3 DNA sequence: TGCGCCAGCAGCGCAAGCGGGGGCGCCTTTGAATGGCAGTTCTTC.